This T cell receptor (beta chain) came from a study of sequential checkpoint blockade in melanoma. Method: immunoSEQ multiplex PCR; TCRdb's copy keeps in-frame clones and lacks some. The table has 18,000 or so clones, under 75% seen once. The treatment here: randomized to nivolumab then ipilimumab (arm A) or the reverse (arm B). PBMC sorting kept live CD3+CD8+ cells without CD19 or CD56. Germline V lookup: CDR1 MNHEY, CDR2 SMNVEV (reference sequence). Trimming left V 6 bases short and J 7 bases short, with 18 bases between. The CDR3 is 15 amino acids. The V and J genes are TRBV27 and TRBJ1-4; tentative D call: TRBD1 (6 bases). The material was CD8+ T cells sorted from blood (inferred from file names), obtained from a patient given nivolumab and ipilimumab in sequence. The receptor's source is a human donor with melanoma. CDR3 DNA: TGTGCCAGCAGGTCCGGACAGACCGGGGCTGAAAAACTGTTTTTT. This sequence encodes CASRSGQTGAEKLFF.